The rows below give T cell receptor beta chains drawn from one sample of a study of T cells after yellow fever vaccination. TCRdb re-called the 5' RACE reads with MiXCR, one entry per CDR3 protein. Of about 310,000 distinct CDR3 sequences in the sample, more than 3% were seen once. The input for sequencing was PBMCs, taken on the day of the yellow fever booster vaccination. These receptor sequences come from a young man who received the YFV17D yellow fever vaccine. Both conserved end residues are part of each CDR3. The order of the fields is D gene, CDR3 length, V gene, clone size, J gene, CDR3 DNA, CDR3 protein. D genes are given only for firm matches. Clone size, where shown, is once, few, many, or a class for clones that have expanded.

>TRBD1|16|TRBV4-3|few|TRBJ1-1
TGCGCCAGCAGCCAAGGCGTCGGGACAGGGGGGACTGAAGCTTTCTTT
CASSQGVGTGGTEAFF
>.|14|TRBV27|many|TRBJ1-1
TGTGCCAGCCGAGCCGGGCCAGGGCACACTGAAGCTTTCTTT
CASRAGPGHTEAFF
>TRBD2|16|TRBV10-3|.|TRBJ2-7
TGTGCCATCAGTGAGGGGTCGACTAGCGGGGCCTACGAGCAGTACTTC
CAISEGSTSGAYEQYF
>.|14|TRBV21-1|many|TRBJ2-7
TGTGCCAGCAGCATCCCCCTGGCCGCCTGCGAGCAGTACTTC
CASSIPLAACEQYF
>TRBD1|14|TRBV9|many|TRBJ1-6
TGTGCCAGCAGCGAGGGACAGGGCTGGTCACCCCTCCACTTT
CASSEGQGWSPLHF
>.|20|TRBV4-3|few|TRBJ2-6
TGCGCCAGCAGCCAGAACCACCTCAACCAGGGTCGCTCTGGGGCCAACGTCCTGACTTTC
CASSQNHLNQGRSGANVLTF
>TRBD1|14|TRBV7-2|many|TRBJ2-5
TGTGCCAGCAGCCGGGACAGGGGGCAAGAGACCCAGTACTTC
CASSRDRGQETQYF
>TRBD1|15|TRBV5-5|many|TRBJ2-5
TGTGCCAGCAGCAACGGACAGGGTTGGTTGGAGACCCAGTACTTC
CASSNGQGWLETQYF
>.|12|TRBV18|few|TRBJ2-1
TGTGCCAGCTGTCGGGATTACAATGAGCAGTTCTTC
CASCRDYNEQFF
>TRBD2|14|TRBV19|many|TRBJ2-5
TGTGCCAGTGGGACTAGCTTCTACCAAGAGACCCAGTACTTC
CASGTSFYQETQYF
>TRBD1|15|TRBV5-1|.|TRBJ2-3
TGCGCCAGCAGCCAGCTGACAGGGGACACAGATACGCAGTATTTT
CASSQLTGDTDTQYF
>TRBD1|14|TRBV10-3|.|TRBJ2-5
TGTGCCATCAGTGGGGCAGGGGGACAAGAGACCCAGTACTTC
CAISGAGGQETQYF
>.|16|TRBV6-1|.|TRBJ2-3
TGTGCCAGCAGTAGCGGTCATTCACTGTACACAGATACGCAGTATTTT
CASSSGHSLYTDTQYF
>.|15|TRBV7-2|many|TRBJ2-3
TGTGCCAGCAGCGGTACAGGGAGGGGGACAGATACGCAGTATTTT
CASSGTGRGTDTQYF
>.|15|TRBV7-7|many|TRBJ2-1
TGTGCCAGCAGCCCGGGACTGGGGAACGGCGATGAGCAGTTCTTC
CASSPGLGNGDEQFF
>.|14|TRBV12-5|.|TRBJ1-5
TGTGCTAGTGGTCACGGGGGGTGGCAGCAGCCCCAGCATTTT
CASGHGGWQQPQHF
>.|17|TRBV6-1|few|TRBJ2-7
TGTGCCAGCAGTCTTTTTACAGGGTCGGGTGTACCCTACGAGCAGTACTTC
CASSLFTGSGVPYEQYF
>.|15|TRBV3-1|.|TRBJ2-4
TGTGCCAGCAGTGATGGAGGGGTGGCCAAAAACATTCAGTACTTC
CASSDGGVAKNIQYF
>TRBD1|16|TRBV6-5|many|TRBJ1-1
TGTGCCAGCAGTTACGAGCTCGGGACAGGTAGGACTGAAGCTTTCTTT
CASSYELGTGRTEAFF
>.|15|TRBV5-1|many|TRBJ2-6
TGCGCCAGCTGGGGCAGGCTCGCTGGGGCCAACGTCCTGACTTTC
CASWGRLAGANVLTF
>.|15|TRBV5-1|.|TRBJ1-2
TGCGCCAGCAGCTTGGGGACAGCCCCTAACTATGGCTACACCTTC
CASSLGTAPNYGYTF
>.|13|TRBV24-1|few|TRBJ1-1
TGTGCCACCAGTGATTTGACTAGGGGCGAAGCTTTCTTT
CATSDLTRGEAFF
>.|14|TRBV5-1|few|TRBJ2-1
TGCGCCAGCAGCTTGGTTTCAGGGGTCAATGAGCAGTTCTTC
CASSLVSGVNEQFF
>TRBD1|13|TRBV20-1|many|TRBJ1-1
TGCAGTGCCATCGACAGGGGGGACACTGAAGCTTTCTTT
CSAIDRGDTEAFF
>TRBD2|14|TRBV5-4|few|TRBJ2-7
TGTGCCAGCAGCTTGTGGCGGGGGAACTACGAGCAGTACTTC
CASSLWRGNYEQYF
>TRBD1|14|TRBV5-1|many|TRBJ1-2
TGCGCCAGCAGCTGGACAGGGGATAACTATGGCTACACCTTC
CASSWTGDNYGYTF
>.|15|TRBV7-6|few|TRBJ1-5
TGTGCCAGCAGCGCGACTGGGCCCCCAATTCAGCCCCAGCATTTT
CASSATGPPIQPQHF
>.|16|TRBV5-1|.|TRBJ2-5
TGCGCCAGCAGCTTACCTCGCGGGACCCTCCAAGAGACCCAGTACTTC
CASSLPRGTLQETQYF
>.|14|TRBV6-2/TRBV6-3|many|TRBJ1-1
TGTGCCAGCAGCTATGGGCCGGGGAACACTGAAGCTTTCTTT
CASSYGPGNTEAFF
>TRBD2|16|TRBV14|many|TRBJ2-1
TGTGCCAGCAGCCAAGATTGGCTAGCGGGGCCTTGGGAGCAGTTCTTC
CASSQDWLAGPWEQFF
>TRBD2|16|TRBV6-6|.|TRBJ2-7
TGTGCCAGCAGTTACTTTATAGCGGGGGAAAGCTACGAGCAGTACTTC
CASSYFIAGESYEQYF
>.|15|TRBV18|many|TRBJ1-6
TGTGCCAGCTCACCACGGGACCAGGGGAGTTCACCCCTCCACTTT
CASSPRDQGSSPLHF
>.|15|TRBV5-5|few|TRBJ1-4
TGTGCCAGCAGCTCTCCGTCGGCCATTAATGAAAAACTGTTTTTT
CASSSPSAINEKLFF
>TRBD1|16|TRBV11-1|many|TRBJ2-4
TGTGCCAGCAGCGCCGGGACAGGGGTTGCCAAAAACATTCAGTACTTC
CASSAGTGVAKNIQYF